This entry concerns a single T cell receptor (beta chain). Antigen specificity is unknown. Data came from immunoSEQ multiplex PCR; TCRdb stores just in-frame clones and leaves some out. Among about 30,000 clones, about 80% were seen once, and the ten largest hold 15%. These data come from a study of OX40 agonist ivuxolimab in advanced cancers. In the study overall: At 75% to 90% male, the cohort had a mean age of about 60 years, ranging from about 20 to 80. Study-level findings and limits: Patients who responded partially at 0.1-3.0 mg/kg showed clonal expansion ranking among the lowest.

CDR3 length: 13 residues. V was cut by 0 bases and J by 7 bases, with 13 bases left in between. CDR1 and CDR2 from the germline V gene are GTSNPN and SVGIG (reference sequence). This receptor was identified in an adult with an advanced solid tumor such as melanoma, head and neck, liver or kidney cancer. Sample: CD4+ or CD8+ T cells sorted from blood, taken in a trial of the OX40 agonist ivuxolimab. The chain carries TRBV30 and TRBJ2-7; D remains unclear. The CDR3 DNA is TGTGCCTGGAGTGTACTTGAGATTAAGGAGCAGTACTTC. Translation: CAWSVLEIKEQYF.